This section outlines one TCR beta chain sequence together with its context. As yet, its antigen is unknown. This sample was taken from a study of human thymus T cells. Findings and limits, study-wide: Apparent skewing of V and J gene usage characterized both thymic and blood repertoires.

Produced via immunoSEQ multiplex PCR; TCRdb's table is partial and in-frame only. The table shows around 44,000 clones, with about 94% occurring only once. From germline, CDR1 is SQVTM and CDR2 ANQGSEA. Trimming pared 4 bases from V and 0 bases from J, leaving 12 bases between. CDR3 length equals 15 residues. Corrective surgery for congenital heart defects was being performed on the healthy Finnish infants who were the donors. Only four of the eight donors provided an approximately 0.5-1 mL blood sample. This receptor was identified in a boy under two years old with a congenital heart defect but otherwise immunologically healthy. Sequencing input: blood. The rearrangement uses TRBV29-1 and TRBJ2-2; D is uncertain. The CDR3 sequence is CSVGPGPANTGELFF. The CDR3 DNA follows: TGCAGCGTTGGCCCTGGACCCGCGAACACCGGGGAGCTGTTTTTT.